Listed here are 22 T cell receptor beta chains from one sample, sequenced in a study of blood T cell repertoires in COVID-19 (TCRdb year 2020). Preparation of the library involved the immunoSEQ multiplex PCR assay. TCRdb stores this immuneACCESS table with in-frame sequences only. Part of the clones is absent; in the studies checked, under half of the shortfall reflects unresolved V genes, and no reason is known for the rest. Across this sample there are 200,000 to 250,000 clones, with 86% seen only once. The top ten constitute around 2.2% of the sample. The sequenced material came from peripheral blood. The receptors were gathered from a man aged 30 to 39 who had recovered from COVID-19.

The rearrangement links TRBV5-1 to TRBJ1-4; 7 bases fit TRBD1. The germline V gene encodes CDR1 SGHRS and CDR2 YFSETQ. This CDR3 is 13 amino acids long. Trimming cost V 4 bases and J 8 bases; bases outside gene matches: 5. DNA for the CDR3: TGCGCCAGCAGCCCAGACAGGGACGAAAAACTGTTTTTT. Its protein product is CASSPDRDEKLFF.

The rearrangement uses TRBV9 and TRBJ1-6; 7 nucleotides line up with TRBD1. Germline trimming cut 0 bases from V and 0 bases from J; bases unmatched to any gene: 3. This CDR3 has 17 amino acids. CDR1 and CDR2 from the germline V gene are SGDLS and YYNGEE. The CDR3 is CASSVEGQSSYNSPLHF. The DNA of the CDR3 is TGTGCCAGCAGCGTAGAGGGACAGAGCTCCTATAATTCACCCCTCCACTTT.

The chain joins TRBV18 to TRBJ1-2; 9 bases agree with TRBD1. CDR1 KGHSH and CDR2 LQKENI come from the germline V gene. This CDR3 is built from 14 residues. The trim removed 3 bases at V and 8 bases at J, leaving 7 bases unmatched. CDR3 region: CASSPPGQGQGYTF. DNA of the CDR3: TGTGCCAGCTCACCTCCGGGACAGGGCCAAGGCTACACCTTC. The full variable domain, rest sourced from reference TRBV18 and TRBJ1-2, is NAGVMQNPRHLVRRRGQEARLRCSPMKGHSHVYWYRQLPEEGLKFMVYLQKENIIDESGMPKERFSAEFPKEGPSILRIQQVVRGDSAAYFCASSPPGQGQGYTFGSGTRLTVV.

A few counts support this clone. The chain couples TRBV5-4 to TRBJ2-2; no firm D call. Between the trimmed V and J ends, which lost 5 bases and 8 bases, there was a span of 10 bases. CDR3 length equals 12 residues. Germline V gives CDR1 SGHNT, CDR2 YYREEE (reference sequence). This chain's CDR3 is CASSAPRGELFF. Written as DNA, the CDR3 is TGTGCCAGCAGTGCTCCTCGGGGGGAGCTGTTTTTT.

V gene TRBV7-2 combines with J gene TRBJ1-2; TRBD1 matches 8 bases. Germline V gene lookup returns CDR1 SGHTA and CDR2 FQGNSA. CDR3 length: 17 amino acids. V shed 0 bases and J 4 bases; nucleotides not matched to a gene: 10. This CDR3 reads CASSLAWTGTLVYGYTF. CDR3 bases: TGTGCCAGCAGCTTAGCGTGGACAGGGACCCTAGTCTATGGCTACACCTTC.

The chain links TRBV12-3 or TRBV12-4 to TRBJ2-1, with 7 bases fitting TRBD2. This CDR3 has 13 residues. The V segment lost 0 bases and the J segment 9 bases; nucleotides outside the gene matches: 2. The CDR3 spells CASSLARGVEQFF. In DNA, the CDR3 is TGTGCCAGCAGTTTAGCCCGGGGGGTTGAGCAGTTCTTC.

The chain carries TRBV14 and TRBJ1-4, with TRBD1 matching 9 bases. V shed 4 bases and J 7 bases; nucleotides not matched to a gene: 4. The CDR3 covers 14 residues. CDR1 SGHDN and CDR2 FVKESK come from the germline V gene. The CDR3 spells CASSLGTGSEKLFF. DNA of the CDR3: TGTGCCAGCAGCCTCGGGACAGGGAGTGAAAAACTGTTTTTT.

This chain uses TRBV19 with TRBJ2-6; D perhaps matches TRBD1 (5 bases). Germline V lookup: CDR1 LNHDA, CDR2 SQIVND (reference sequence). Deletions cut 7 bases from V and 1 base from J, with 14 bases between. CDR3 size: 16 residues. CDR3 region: CASTPLGVSGANVLTF. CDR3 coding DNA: TGTGCCAGTACCCCTTTAGGGGTGTCTGGGGCCAACGTCCTGACTTTC. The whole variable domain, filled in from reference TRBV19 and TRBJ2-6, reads DGGITQSPKYLFRKEGQNVTLSCEQNLNHDAMYWYRQDPGQGLRLIYYSQIVNDFQKGDIAEGYSVSREKKESFPLTVTSAQKNPTAFYLCASTPLGVSGANVLTFGAGSRLTVL.

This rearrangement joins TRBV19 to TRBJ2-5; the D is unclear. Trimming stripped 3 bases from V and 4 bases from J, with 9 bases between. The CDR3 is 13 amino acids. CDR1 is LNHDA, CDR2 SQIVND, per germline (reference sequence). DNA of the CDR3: TGTGCCAGTAGTATTGCGTTTGGAGAGACCCAGTACTTC. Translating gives CASSIAFGETQYF.

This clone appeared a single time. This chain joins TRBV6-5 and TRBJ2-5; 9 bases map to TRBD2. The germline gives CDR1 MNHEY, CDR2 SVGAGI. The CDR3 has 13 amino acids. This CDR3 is CVARRGGLETQYF. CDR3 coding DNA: TGTGTTGCACGGCGGGGGGGCTTGGAGACCCAGTACTTC.

This CDR3 is CASSVDLSGAQHF. For the CDR3, the DNA is TGTGCCAGCAGCGTAGATTTATCAGGGGCCCAGCATTTT. The V call is TRBV9, the J call TRBJ1-5; perhaps TRBD1 as D (6 bases). Trimming pared 0 bases from V and 11 bases from J, leaving 12 bases between. Germline CDR1 reads SGDLS; CDR2 reads YYNGEE. CDR3 length: 13 amino acids.

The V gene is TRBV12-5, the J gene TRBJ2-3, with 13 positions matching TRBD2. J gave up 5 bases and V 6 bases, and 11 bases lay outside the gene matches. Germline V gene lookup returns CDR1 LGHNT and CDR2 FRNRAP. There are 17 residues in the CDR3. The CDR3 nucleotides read TGTGCTAGTGGCCTTCACGGACTAGCGGGGGTGGGAGATACGCAGTATTTT. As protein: CASGLHGLAGVGDTQYF.

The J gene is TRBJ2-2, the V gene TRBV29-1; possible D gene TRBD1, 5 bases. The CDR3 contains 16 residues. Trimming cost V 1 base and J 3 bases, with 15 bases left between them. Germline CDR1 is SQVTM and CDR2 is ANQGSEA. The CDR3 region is CSVEGGRDRDTGELFF. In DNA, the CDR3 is TGCAGCGTTGAAGGCGGCAGGGATCGAGACACCGGGGAGCTGTTTTTT.

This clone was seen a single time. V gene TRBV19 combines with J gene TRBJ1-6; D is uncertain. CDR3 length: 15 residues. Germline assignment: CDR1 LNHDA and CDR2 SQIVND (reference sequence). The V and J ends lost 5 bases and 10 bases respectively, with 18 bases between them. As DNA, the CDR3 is TGTGCCAGTAGTCTTCGGGAGTCCCTGGGATCACCCCTCCACTTT. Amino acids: CASSLRESLGSPLHF. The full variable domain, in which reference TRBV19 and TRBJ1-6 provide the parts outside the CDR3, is DGGITQSPKYLFRKEGQNVTLSCEQNLNHDAMYWYRQDPGQGLRLIYYSQIVNDFQKGDIAEGYSVSREKKESFPLTVTSAQKNPTAFYLCASSLRESLGSPLHFGNGTRLTVT.

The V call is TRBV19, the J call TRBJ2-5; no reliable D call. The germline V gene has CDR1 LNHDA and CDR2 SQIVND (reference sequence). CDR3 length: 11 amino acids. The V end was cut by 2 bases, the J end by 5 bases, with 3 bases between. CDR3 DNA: TGTGCCAGTAGTATACTGGAGACCCAGTACTTC. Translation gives CASSILETQYF.

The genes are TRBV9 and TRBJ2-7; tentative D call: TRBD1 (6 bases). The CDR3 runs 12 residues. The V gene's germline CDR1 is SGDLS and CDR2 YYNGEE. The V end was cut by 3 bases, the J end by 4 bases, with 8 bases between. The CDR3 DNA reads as TGTGCCAGCAGCGATACAGGGTACGAGCAGTACTTC. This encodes CASSDTGYEQYF. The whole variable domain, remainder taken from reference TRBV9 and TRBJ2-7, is DSGVTQTPKHLITATGQRVTLRCSPRSGDLSVYWYQQSLDQGLQFLIQYYNGEERAKGNILERFSAQQFPDLHSELNLSSLELGDSALYFCASSDTGYEQYFGPGTRLTVT.

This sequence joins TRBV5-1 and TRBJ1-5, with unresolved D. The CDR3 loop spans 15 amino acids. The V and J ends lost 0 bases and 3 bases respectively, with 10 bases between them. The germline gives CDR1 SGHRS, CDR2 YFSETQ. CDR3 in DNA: TGCGCCAGCAGCTTGGATTACCGACTCAATCAGCCCCAGCATTTT. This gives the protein CASSLDYRLNQPQHF.

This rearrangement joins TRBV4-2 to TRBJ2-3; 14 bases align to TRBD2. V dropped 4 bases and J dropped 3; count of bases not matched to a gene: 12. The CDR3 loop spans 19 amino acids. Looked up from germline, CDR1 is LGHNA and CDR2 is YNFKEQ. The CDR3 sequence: CASSPGLAGGPTRTDTQYF. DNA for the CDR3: TGTGCCAGCAGCCCCGGACTAGCGGGGGGCCCCACAAGGACAGATACGCAGTATTTT.

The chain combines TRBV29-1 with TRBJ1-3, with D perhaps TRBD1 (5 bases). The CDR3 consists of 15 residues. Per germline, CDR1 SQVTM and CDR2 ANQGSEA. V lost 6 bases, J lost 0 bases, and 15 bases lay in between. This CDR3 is CSVWGGRYSGNTIYF. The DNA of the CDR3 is TGCAGCGTGTGGGGCGGACGGTACTCTGGAAACACCATATATTTT. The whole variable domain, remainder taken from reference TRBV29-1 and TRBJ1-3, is SAVISQKPSRDICQRGTSLTIQCQVDSQVTMMFWYRQQPGQSLTLIATANQGSEATYESGFVIDKFPISRPNLTFSTLTVSNMSPEDSSIYLCSVWGGRYSGNTIYFGEGSWLTVV.

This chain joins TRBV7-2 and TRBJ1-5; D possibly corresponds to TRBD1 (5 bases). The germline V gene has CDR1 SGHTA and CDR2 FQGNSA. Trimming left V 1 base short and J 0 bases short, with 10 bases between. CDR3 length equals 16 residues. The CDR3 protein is CASSLGPGYSNQPQHF. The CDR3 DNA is TGTGCCAGCAGCTTAGGACCAGGGTATAGCAATCAGCCCCAGCATTTT.

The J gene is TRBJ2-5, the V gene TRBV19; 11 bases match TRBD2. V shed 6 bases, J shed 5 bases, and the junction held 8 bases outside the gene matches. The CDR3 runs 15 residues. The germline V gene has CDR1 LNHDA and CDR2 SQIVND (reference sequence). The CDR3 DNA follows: TGTGCCAGTAGATTAGCGGGGGGGCCAGGTGAGACCCAGTACTTC. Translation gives CASRLAGGPGETQYF.

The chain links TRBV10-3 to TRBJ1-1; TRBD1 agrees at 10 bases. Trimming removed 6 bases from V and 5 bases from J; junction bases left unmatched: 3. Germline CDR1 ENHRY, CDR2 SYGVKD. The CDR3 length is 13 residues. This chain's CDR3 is CAIRTGGKTEAFF. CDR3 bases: TGTGCCATCAGGACAGGGGGCAAGACTGAAGCTTTCTTT.